The T cell receptor (beta chain) under discussion was sequenced for a study of radiotherapy plus CTLA-4 blockade in lung cancer. Study information: Objective response was observed in roughly 20% of patients, and disease control in roughly 30%.

This clone has only a few counts. The repertoire was sequenced with immunoSEQ multiplex PCR; TCRdb's copy has only in-frame clones and lacks some. Here the sample spans roughly 50,000 clones, about four fifths being singletons. This clonotype originated in a human donor with non-small cell lung cancer whose response to radiotherapy plus ipilimumab could not be evaluated. The sequenced sample was peripheral blood, obtained from a patient treated with radiotherapy plus ipilimumab.

DNA of the CDR3: TGTGCCAGCAGCCAAGACAAGGGGATGAACACTGAAGCTTTCTTT. Translating gives CASSQDKGMNTEAFF. This chain joins TRBV4-2 and TRBJ1-1; D is perhaps TRBD1 (5 bases). The CDR3 consists of 15 residues. Germline CDR1 is LGHNA and CDR2 is YNFKEQ. V dropped 0 bases and J dropped 0 bases, with 8 bases sitting between them.